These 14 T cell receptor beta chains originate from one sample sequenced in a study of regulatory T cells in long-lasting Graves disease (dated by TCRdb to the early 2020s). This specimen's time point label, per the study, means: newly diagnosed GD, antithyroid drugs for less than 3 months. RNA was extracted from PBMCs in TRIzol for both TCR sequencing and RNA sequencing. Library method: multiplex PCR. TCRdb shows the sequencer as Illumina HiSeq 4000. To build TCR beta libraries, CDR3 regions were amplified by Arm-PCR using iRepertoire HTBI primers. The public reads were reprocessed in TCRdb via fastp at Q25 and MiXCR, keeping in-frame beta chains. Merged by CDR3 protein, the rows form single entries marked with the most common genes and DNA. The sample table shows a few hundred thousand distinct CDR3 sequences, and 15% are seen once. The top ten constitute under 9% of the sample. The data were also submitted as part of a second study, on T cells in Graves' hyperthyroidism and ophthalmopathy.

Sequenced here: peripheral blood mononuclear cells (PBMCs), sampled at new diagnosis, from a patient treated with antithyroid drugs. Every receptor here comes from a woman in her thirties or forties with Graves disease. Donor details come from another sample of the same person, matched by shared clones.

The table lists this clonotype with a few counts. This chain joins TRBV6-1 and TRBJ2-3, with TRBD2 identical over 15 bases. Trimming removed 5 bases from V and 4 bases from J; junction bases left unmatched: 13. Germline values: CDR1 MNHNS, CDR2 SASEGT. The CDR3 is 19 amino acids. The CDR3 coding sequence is TGTGCCAGCAGTCCCCGGACTAGCGGGAGGGCCGGTGCACCAGATACGCAGTATTTT. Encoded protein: CASSPRTSGRAGAPDTQYF.

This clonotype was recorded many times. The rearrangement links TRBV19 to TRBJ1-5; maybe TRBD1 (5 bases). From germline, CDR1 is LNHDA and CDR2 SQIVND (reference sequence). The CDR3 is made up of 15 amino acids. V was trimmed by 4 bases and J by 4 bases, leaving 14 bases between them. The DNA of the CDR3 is TGTGCCAGTAGTAAAAGGGACGGTTTTAATCAGCCCCAGCATTTT. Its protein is CASSKRDGFNQPQHF.

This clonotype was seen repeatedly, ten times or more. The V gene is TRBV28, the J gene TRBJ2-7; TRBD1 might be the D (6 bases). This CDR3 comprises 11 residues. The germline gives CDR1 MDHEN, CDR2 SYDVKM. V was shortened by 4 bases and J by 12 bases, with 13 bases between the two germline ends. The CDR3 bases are TGTGCCAGCAGTTCGTCAGGGGTGTGGTACTTC. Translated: CASSSSGVWYF. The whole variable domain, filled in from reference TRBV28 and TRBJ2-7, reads DVKVTQSSRYLVKRTGEKVFLECVQDMDHENMFWYRQDPGLGLRLIYFSYDVKMKEKGDIPEGYSVSREKKERFSLILESASTNQTSMYLCASSSSGVWYFGPGTRLTVT.

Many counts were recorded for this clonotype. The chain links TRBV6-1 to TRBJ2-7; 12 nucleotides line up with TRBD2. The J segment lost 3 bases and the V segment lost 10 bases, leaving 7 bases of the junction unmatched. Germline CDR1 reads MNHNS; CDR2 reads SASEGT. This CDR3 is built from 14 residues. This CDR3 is CATSTSGSVYEQYF. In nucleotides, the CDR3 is TGTGCCACCTCGACTAGCGGGAGTGTCTACGAGCAGTACTTC.

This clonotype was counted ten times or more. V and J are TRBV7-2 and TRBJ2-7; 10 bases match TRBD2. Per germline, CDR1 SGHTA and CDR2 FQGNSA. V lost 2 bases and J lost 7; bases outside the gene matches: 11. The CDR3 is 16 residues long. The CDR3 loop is CASSLHGLAGAEEQYF. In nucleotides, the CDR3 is TGTGCCAGCAGCTTACATGGGCTAGCGGGAGCTGAGGAGCAGTACTTC. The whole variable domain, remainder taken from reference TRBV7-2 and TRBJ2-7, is GAGVSQSPSNKVTEKGKDVELRCDPISGHTALYWYRQSLGQGLEFLIYFQGNSAPDKSGLPSDRFSAERTGGSVSTLTIQRTQQEDSAVYLCASSLHGLAGAEEQYFGPGTRLTVT.

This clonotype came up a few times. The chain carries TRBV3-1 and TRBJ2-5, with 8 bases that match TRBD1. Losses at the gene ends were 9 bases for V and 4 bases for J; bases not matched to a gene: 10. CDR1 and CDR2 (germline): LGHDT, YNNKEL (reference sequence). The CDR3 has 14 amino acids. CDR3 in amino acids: CASLDRGVGETQYF. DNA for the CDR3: TGTGCCAGTCTAGACAGGGGCGTAGGAGAGACCCAGTACTTC.

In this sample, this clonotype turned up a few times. The CDR3 coding sequence is TGTGCCAGCAGTTTGTACGAGGGGGCGATGAACACTGAAGCTTTCTTT. This encodes CASSLYEGAMNTEAFF. The chain recombines TRBV28 with TRBJ1-1; 7 bases line up with TRBD1. This CDR3 spans 16 amino acids. V dropped 3 bases and J dropped 0; count of bases not matched to a gene: 7. The germline V gene encodes CDR1 MDHEN and CDR2 SYDVKM.

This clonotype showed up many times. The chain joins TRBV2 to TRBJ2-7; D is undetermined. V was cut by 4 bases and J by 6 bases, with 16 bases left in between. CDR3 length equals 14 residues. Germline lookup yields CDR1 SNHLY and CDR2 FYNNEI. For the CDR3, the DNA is TGTGCCAGCAGTGGCTTAGGACCCGGCGTCGAGCAGTACTTC. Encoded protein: CASSGLGPGVEQYF.

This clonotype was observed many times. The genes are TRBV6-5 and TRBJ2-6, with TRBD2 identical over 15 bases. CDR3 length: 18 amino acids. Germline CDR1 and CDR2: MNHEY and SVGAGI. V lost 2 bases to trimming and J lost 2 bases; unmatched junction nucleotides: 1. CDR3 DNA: TGTGCCAGCAGTTACGGACTAGCGGGAGGGGCTGGGGCCAACGTCCTGACTTTC. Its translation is CASSYGLAGGAGANVLTF.

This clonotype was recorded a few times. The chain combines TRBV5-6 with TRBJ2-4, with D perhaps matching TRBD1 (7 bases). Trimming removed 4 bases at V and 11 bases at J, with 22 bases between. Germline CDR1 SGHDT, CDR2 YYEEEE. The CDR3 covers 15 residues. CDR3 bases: TGTGCCAGCAGCAGCTCTTGGGGGGAAGGGGGCGTTCAGTACTTC. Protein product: CASSSSWGEGGVQYF.

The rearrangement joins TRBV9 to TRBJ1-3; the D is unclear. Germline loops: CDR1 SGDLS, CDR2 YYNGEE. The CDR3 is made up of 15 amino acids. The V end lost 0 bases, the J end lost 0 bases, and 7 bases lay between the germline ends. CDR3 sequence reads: CASSVGTSSGNTIYF. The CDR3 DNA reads TGTGCCAGCAGCGTAGGAACCAGCTCTGGAAACACCATATATTTT.

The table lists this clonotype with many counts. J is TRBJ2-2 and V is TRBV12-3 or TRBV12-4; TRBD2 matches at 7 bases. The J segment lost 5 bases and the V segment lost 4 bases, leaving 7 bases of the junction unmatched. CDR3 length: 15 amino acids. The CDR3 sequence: CASSSGLVVTGELFF. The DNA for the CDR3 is TGTGCCAGCAGTTCAGGACTAGTCGTTACCGGGGAGCTGTTTTTT.

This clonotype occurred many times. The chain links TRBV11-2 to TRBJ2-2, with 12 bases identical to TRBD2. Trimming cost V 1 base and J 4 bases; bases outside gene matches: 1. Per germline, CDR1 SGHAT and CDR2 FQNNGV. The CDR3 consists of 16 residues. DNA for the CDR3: TGTGCCAGCAGCTTAGCTAGCGGGAGGGTCACCGGGGAGCTGTTTTTT. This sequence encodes CASSLASGRVTGELFF.

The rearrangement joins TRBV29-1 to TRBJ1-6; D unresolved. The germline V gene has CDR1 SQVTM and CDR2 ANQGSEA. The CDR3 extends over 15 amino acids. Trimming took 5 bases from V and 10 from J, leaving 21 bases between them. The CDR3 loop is CSVPSEDIPNSPLHF. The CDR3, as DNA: TGCAGCGTTCCTTCCGAAGACATCCCTAACTCACCCCTCCACTTT.